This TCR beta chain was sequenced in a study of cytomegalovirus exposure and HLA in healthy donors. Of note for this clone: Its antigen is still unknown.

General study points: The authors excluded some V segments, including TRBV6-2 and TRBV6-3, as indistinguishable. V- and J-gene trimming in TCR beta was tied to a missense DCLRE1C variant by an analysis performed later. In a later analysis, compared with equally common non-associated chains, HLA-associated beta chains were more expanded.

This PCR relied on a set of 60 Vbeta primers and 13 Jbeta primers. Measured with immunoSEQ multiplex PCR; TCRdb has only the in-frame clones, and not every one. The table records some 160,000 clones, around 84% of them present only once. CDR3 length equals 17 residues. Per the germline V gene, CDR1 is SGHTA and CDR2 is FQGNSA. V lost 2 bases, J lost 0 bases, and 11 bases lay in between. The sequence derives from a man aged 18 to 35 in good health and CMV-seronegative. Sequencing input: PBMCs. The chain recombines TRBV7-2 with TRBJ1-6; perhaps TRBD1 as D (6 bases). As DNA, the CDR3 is TGTGCCAGCAGCTTAAGGGGGGGGAGCTCCTATAATTCACCCCTCCACTTT. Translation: CASSLRGGSSYNSPLHF.